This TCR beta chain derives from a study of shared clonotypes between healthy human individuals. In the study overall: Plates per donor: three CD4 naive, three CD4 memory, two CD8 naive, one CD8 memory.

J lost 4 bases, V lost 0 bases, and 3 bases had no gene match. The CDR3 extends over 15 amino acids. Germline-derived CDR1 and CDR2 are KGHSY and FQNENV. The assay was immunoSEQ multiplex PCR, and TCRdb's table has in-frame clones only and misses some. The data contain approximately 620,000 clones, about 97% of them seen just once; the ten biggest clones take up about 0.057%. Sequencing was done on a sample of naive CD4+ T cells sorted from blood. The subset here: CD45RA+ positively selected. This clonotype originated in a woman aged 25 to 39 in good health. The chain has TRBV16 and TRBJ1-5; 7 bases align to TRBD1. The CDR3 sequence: CASSQSPGGNQPQHF. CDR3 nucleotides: TGTGCCAGCAGCCAATCGCCAGGGGGAAATCAGCCCCAGCATTTT.